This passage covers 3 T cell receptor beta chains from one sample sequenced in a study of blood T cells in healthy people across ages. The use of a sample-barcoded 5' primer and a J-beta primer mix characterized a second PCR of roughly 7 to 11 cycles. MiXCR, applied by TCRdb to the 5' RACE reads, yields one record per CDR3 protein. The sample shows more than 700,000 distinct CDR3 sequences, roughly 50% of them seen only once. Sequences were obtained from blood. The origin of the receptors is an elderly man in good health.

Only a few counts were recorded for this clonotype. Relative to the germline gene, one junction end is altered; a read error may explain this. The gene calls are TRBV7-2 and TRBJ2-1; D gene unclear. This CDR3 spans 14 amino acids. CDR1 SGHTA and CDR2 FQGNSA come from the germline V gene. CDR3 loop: CASNLGGRNSEQFF. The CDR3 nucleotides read TGTGCCAGCAACTTAGGCGGCCGTAATTCGGAGCAGTTCTTC. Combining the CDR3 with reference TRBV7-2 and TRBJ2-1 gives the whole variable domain GAGVSQSPSNKVTEKGKDVELRCDPISGHTALYWYRQSLGQGLEFLIYFQGNSAPDKSGLPSDRFSAERTGGSVSTLTIQRTQQEDSAVYLCASNLGGRNSEQFFGPGTRLTVL.

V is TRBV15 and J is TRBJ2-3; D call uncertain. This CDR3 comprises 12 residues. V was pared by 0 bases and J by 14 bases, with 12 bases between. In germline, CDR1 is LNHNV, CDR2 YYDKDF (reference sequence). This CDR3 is CATSREGRYAYF. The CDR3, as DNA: TGTGCCACCAGCAGAGAAGGCAGATACGCGTATTTT.

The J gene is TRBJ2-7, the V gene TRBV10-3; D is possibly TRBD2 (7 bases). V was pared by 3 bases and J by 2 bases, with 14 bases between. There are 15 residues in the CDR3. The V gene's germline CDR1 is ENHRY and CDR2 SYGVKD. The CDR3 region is CAISDRGGGTYEQYF. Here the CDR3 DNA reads TGTGCCATCAGTGATAGGGGAGGGGGAACCTACGAGCAGTACTTC.